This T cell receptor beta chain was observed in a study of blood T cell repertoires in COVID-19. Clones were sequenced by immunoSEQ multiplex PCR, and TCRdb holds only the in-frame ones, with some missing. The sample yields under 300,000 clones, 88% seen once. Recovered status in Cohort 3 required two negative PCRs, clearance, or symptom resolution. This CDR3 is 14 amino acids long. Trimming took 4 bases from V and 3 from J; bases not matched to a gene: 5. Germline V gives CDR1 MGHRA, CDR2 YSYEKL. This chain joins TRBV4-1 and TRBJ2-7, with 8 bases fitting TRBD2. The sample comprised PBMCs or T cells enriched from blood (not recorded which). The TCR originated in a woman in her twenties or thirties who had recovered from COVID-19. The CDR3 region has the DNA TGCGCCAGCAGCCCCCCGGGAGGGTTCTACGAGCAGTACTTC. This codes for CASSPPGGFYEQYF.